Sequencing of this T cell receptor (beta chain) was carried out in a study of T cells after yellow fever vaccination. Of note for this clonotype: Its antigen is still unknown.

The study, taken as a whole, reports: Clonotypes shared by both compartments, CD4 and CD8, made up a small share. One caveat is that FACS-sorted repertoires could contain abundant clonotypes contaminating from the bulk population. Booster samples showed a return of most primary-vaccination clones (around 95% CD4, 70% to 90% CD8).

J gave up 5 bases and V 0 bases, and 9 bases lay outside the gene matches. The CDR3 has 16 amino acids. Germline CDR1 SGHRS, CDR2 YFSETQ. Making TCR cDNA involved 5'RACE template switching, which added UMIs and a universal primer site. Each CDR3 protein is one row after TCRdb ran MiXCR on the 5' RACE reads. The sample records some 300,000 distinct CDR3 sequences, around 9.3% being singletons. This clonotype originated in a young man who received the YFV17D yellow fever vaccine. The specimen comprised CD4+ T cells sorted from PBMCs, sampled 5 days after the yellow fever booster vaccination. This chain connects TRBV5-1 to TRBJ1-2; TRBD1 matches at 8 bases. This CDR3 is CASSLAPGQGGYGYTF. CDR3 bases: TGCGCCAGCAGCTTGGCCCCCGGACAGGGAGGGTATGGCTACACCTTC.